The 29 T cell receptor beta chains listed next were all sequenced from one sample in a study of blood T cell repertoires in COVID-19. Method: immunoSEQ multiplex PCR; TCRdb's copy keeps in-frame clones and lacks some. This table holds roughly 110,000 clones, more than 70% found once. What was sequenced was peripheral blood. The origin of the receptors is a man in his forties with active or convalescent COVID-19.

V and J are TRBV5-1 and TRBJ2-5; a possible D gene is TRBD1 (5 bases). Germline V gene lookup returns CDR1 SGHRS and CDR2 YFSETQ. V dropped 0 bases and J dropped 7 bases, with 16 bases sitting between them. The CDR3 has 15 amino acids. DNA of the CDR3: TGCGCCAGCAGCTTGGAGGCAGGGATGTGGGGGACCCAGTACTTC. Amino acids: CASSLEAGMWGTQYF. Drawing the rest from reference TRBV5-1 and TRBJ2-5, the complete variable domain is KAGVTQTPRYLIKTRGQQVTLSCSPISGHRSVSWYQQTPGQGLQFLFEYFSETQRNKGNFPGRFSGRQFSNSRSEMNVSTLELGDSALYLCASSLEAGMWGTQYFGPGTRLLVL.

This clone was detected only a few times. CDR3 loop: CASSIGRRNRKTEAFF. CDR3 DNA sequence: TGTGCCAGTAGTATAGGTAGGAGGAATCGTAAGACTGAAGCTTTCTTT. The V and J genes are TRBV19 and TRBJ1-1; no reliable D call. V lost 1 base to trimming and J lost 5 bases, with 17 bases between them. Per germline, CDR1 LNHDA and CDR2 SQIVND (reference sequence). The CDR3 has 16 amino acids.

This sequence joins TRBV6-2 or TRBV6-3 and TRBJ2-1; 7 bases agree with TRBD2. Germline V CDR1 and CDR2: MNHEY, SVGEGT. Trimming at V came to 6 bases and at J to 12 bases, leaving 11 bases not matched to a gene. The CDR3 covers 13 residues. This CDR3 is CASSLTSGIMQFF. The CDR3 region has the DNA TGTGCCAGCAGCTTGACCAGCGGGATCATGCAGTTCTTC.

This sequence joins TRBV15 and TRBJ2-5; a weak D match, TRBD1 (6 bases). Germline CDR1 is LNHNV and CDR2 is YYDKDF (reference sequence). The V and J ends lost 5 bases and 5 bases respectively, with 21 bases between them. The CDR3 loop spans 16 amino acids. Here the CDR3 reads CATSGTGKDGWETQYF. CDR3 DNA: TGTGCCACCAGCGGAACAGGGAAGGACGGGTGGGAGACCCAGTACTTC.

The rearrangement joins TRBV27 to TRBJ1-4, with D possibly matching TRBD1 (5 bases). V lost 9 bases, J lost 10 bases, and 15 bases lay in between. From germline, CDR1 is MNHEY and CDR2 SMNVEV (reference sequence). The CDR3 is 12 residues long. The CDR3 loop reads CASGTLAAKLFF. CDR3 nucleotide sequence: TGTGCCAGTGGGACTCTGGCAGCAAAACTGTTTTTT.

This clone showed up just once. The rearrangement links TRBV2 to TRBJ1-1; D gene unclear. Per germline, CDR1 SNHLY and CDR2 FYNNEI. V gave up 6 bases and J gave up 1 base, with 12 bases separating them. This CDR3 region has 14 residues. The CDR3 DNA reads TGTGCCAGCAGGGCAGAGGTTGGGAACACTGAAGCTTTCTTT. It codes for CASRAEVGNTEAFF.

The chain uses TRBV7-2 and TRBJ1-1; D is unresolved. Trimming left V 4 bases short and J 4 bases short, with 7 bases between. Germline loops: CDR1 SGHTA, CDR2 FQGNSA. The CDR3 has 12 amino acids. CDR3 sequence: CASSSQRTEAFF. In nucleotides, the CDR3 is TGTGCCAGCAGCTCTCAGCGCACTGAAGCTTTCTTT.

This clone showed up just a few times. This rearrangement joins TRBV7-2 to TRBJ2-2; D not resolved. This CDR3 has 14 residues. CDR1 is SGHTA and CDR2 is FQGNSA in the germline V gene. Trimming stripped 1 base from V and 5 bases from J, with 8 bases between. The CDR3, as DNA: TGTGCCAGCAGCTTAGGCAGGTATACCGGGGAGCTGTTTTTT. Encoded protein: CASSLGRYTGELFF.

J is TRBJ2-7 and V is TRBV5-4; 8 bases agree with TRBD2. Trimming cost V 5 bases and J 0 bases; bases outside gene matches: 10. Germline CDR1 is SGHNT and CDR2 is YYREEE (reference sequence). The CDR3 extends over 16 amino acids. CDR3: CASSLSASGYSYEQYF. In DNA form, the CDR3 reads TGTGCCAGCAGTCTCAGCGCTAGCGGGTACTCCTACGAGCAGTACTTC.

The chain is built from TRBV7-3 and TRBJ2-1; the D gene is possibly TRBD2 (6 bases). Germline CDR1 reads SGHTA; CDR2 reads FQGTGA. The CDR3 contains 14 residues. V was clipped by 6 bases and J by 9 bases, with 18 bases between them. The CDR3 here is CASRRAANGGEQFF. CDR3 DNA: TGTGCCAGCAGGCGGGCCGCTAACGGGGGTGAGCAGTTCTTC.

This clone was recorded only once. The chain joins TRBV28 to TRBJ1-1, with D possibly TRBD1 on 5 matching bases. The V gene lost 8 bases and the J gene lost 3 bases, with 13 bases spanning the gap. CDR1 and CDR2 (germline): MDHEN, SYDVKM. The CDR3 length is 13 residues. The CDR3 DNA reads TGTGCCAGCCTGACCGGGGGTGACACTGAAGCTTTCTTT. Translating it yields CASLTGGDTEAFF.

The chain uses TRBV27 and TRBJ2-3; 8 bases are shared with TRBD2. The CDR3 sequence is 14 residues long. In germline, CDR1 is MNHEY, CDR2 SMNVEV (reference sequence). V dropped 5 bases and J dropped 5; count of bases not matched to a gene: 6. The DNA for the CDR3 is TGTGCCAGCAGTCCCCTAGCGGGTAAAGATACGCAGTATTTT. Its protein is CASSPLAGKDTQYF.

A single count supports this clone. The chain combines TRBV5-6 with TRBJ1-1; D not resolved. V was pared by 5 bases and J by 7 bases, with 12 bases between. Germline lookup yields CDR1 SGHDT and CDR2 YYEEEE. There are 12 residues in the CDR3. CDR3 sequence (DNA): TGTGCCAGCAGGAGGGAGAGTCGTGAAGCTTTCTTT. Protein: CASRRESREAFF. Combining the CDR3 with reference TRBV5-6 and TRBJ1-1 gives the whole variable domain DAGVTQSPTHLIKTRGQQVTLRCSPKSGHDTVSWYQQALGQGPQFIFQYYEEEERQRGNFPDRFSGHQFPNYSSELNVNALLLGDSALYLCASRRESREAFFGQGTRLTVV.

In DNA form, the CDR3 reads TGTGCCAGCAGTTATGGGCGCTACACTGAAGCTTTCTTT. It translates to CASSYGRYTEAFF. The chain links TRBV6-2 or TRBV6-3 to TRBJ1-1, with D unclear. Trimming shortened V by 3 bases and J by 3 bases, and 8 bases separated the two germline ends. This CDR3 spans 13 amino acids. From germline, CDR1 is MNHEY and CDR2 SVGEGT.

This chain links TRBV6-6 with TRBJ2-2; 9 bases fit TRBD1. The CDR3 sequence is 18 residues long. With V trimmed by 5 bases and J by 5 bases, 15 bases remained unmatched. Germline CDR1 reads MNHNY; CDR2 reads SVGAGI (reference sequence). CDR3: CASSPQGARLKGTGELFF. Written as DNA, the CDR3 is TGTGCCAGCAGTCCACAGGGGGCGAGGCTCAAGGGGACCGGGGAGCTGTTTTTT.

This chain links TRBV2 with TRBJ2-2; possible D gene TRBD2, 6 bases. The V and J ends lost 7 bases and 2 bases respectively, with 11 bases between them. Germline values: CDR1 SNHLY, CDR2 FYNNEI. This CDR3 region has 14 residues. This CDR3 is CASTGGTNTGELFF. CDR3 nucleotide sequence: TGTGCCAGCACAGGCGGGACCAACACCGGGGAGCTGTTTTTT.

The rearrangement links TRBV28 to TRBJ1-1, with D perhaps TRBD1 (6 bases). This CDR3 has 15 residues. Trimming stripped 5 bases from V and 0 bases from J, with 13 bases between. Germline-derived CDR1 and CDR2 are MDHEN and SYDVKM. CDR3 coding DNA: TGTGCCAGCAGTGCCTCAGGGGCCATGAACACTGAAGCTTTCTTT. Its protein is CASSASGAMNTEAFF.

The CDR3 loop is CSASSPGGRANTEAFF. The CDR3 nucleotides read TGCAGTGCTAGTTCGCCCGGAGGGCGGGCGAACACTGAAGCTTTCTTT. V and J are TRBV20-1 and TRBJ1-1; D not certain. CDR1 and CDR2 (germline): DFQATT, SNEGSKA (reference sequence). The CDR3 runs 16 residues. The germline V and J ends were trimmed by 3 bases and 1 base, with 18 bases remaining between them.

The rearrangement joins TRBV7-2 to TRBJ1-5; the match to TRBD1 covers 7 bases. The CDR3 sequence is 15 residues long. From germline, CDR1 is SGHTA and CDR2 FQGNSA. The V and J ends lost 5 bases and 6 bases, in that order; junction bases with no gene match: 10. The CDR3 nucleotides read TGTGCCAGCAGCCTCGACAGGGAGGCCGGTCAGCCCCAGCATTTT. It codes for CASSLDREAGQPQHF.

The CDR3 sequence is CASSLVALQLGNEQYF. For the CDR3, the DNA is TGCGCCAGCAGCTTGGTGGCTCTGCAGTTGGGCAACGAGCAGTACTTC. The chain joins TRBV5-1 to TRBJ2-7; no reliable D call. V was pared by 0 bases and J by 5 bases, with 18 bases between. Germline V gene data show CDR1 as SGHRS and CDR2 as YFSETQ. This CDR3 contains 16 residues.

The table lists this clone with a count of one. The CDR3 coding sequence is TGTGCCAGCAGCTCGGGACAGGTTAATGAAAAACTGTTTTTT. This sequence encodes CASSSGQVNEKLFF. The rearrangement joins TRBV6-5 to TRBJ1-4; 8 nucleotides match TRBD1. Germline trimming cut 6 bases from V and 4 bases from J; bases unmatched to any gene: 4. The CDR3 is 14 amino acids. Germline CDR1 MNHEY, CDR2 SVGAGI.

The chain couples TRBV28 to TRBJ1-2; D is undetermined. This CDR3 contains 13 residues. Germline CDR1 MDHEN, CDR2 SYDVKM. The V end lost 8 bases, the J end lost 2 bases, and 12 bases lay between the germline ends. CDR3 residues: CASQPGENYGYTF. The CDR3 bases are TGTGCCAGCCAACCGGGAGAAAACTATGGCTACACCTTC.

This clone appeared a few times. The J gene is TRBJ2-4, the V gene TRBV10-3; D may be TRBD1 (5 bases). Per germline, CDR1 ENHRY and CDR2 SYGVKD. The V gene lost 6 bases and the J gene lost 1 base, with 7 bases spanning the gap. The CDR3 contains 13 residues. The CDR3 spells CAISDSAKNIQYF. Written as DNA, the CDR3 is TGTGCCATCAGCGACAGTGCCAAAAACATTCAGTACTTC.

V gene TRBV6-6 combines with J gene TRBJ2-6, with D possibly matching TRBD1 (6 bases). The ends were cut back, 2 bases at V and 1 base at J, with 6 bases in the middle. Germline V gene data show CDR1 as MNHNY and CDR2 as SVGAGI (reference sequence). This CDR3 is 15 amino acids long. The CDR3 loop is CASSYTGSGANVLTF. DNA for the CDR3: TGTGCCAGCAGTTACACAGGGTCTGGGGCCAACGTCCTGACTTTC.

The chain uses TRBV2 and TRBJ1-4; D perhaps matches TRBD1 (6 bases). Germline V lookup: CDR1 SNHLY, CDR2 FYNNEI. The length of the CDR3 is 15 residues. V was clipped by 6 bases and J by 7 bases, with 18 bases between them. The CDR3 here is CASSEQGNQGEKLFF. For the CDR3, the DNA is TGTGCCAGCAGCGAACAGGGTAACCAAGGTGAAAAACTGTTTTTT.

V gene TRBV24-1 combines with J gene TRBJ2-3, with a possible D match to TRBD1 (6 bases). Germline V gene sequence: CDR1 KGHDR, CDR2 SFDVKD. The length of the CDR3 is 16 residues. V lost 3 bases and J lost 2, with 14 bases in between. The CDR3 DNA follows: TGTGCCACCAGTGATCCGGACAGACCCCTCACAGATACGCAGTATTTT. Amino acid sequence: CATSDPDRPLTDTQYF.

V is TRBV28 and J is TRBJ2-7; tentatively, D is TRBD1 (6 bases). This CDR3 has 12 residues. V shed 8 bases and J shed 3 bases, with 11 bases lying between them. From germline, CDR1 is MDHEN and CDR2 SYDVKM. The CDR3 is CASYGQHYEQYF. The CDR3 DNA sequence: TGTGCCAGCTACGGACAGCACTACGAGCAGTACTTC.

This chain joins TRBV19 and TRBJ2-4; 7 bases are a match to TRBD1. The germline V gene encodes CDR1 LNHDA and CDR2 SQIVND (reference sequence). V lost 3 bases to trimming and J lost 3 bases; unmatched junction nucleotides: 5. The CDR3 is 15 amino acids. The CDR3 protein is CASSMTRQGKNIQYF. The DNA for the CDR3 is TGTGCCAGTAGTATGACGAGACAGGGCAAAAACATTCAGTACTTC.

The V and J genes are TRBV7-2 and TRBJ2-7; TRBD2 matches at 8 bases. CDR1 is SGHTA, CDR2 FQGNSA, per germline. V dropped 2 bases and J dropped 6; count of bases not matched to a gene: 9. CDR3 size: 15 residues. The CDR3 spells CASSLSGTSNLEQYF. CDR3 nucleotide sequence: TGTGCCAGCAGCTTAAGCGGGACTAGTAATCTCGAGCAGTACTTC.